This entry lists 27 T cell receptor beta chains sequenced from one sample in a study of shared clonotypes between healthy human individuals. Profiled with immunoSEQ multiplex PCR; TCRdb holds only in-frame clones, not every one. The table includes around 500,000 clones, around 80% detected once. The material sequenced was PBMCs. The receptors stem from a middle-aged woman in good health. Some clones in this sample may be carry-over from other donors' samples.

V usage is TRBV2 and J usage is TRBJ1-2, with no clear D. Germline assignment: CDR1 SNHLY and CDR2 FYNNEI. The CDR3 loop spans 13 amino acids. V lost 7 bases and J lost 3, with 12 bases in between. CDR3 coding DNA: TGTGCCAGCAAAATTGACGGGGACTATGGCTACACCTTC. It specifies CASKIDGDYGYTF.

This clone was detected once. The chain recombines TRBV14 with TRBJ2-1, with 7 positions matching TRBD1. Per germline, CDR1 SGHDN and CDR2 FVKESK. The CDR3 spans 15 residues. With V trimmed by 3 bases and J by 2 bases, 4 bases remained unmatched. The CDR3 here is CASSQGDSPYNEQFF. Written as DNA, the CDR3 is TGTGCCAGCAGCCAGGGGGACAGCCCCTACAATGAGCAGTTCTTC.

CDR3 bases: TGTGCCAGCAGCTTAGTTTTGGGGCCGATGGATACGCAGTATTTT. Its protein product is CASSLVLGPMDTQYF. The chain couples TRBV7-9 to TRBJ2-3; D may be TRBD1 (5 bases). Germline assignment: CDR1 SEHNR and CDR2 FQNEAQ (reference sequence). The CDR3 totals 15 residues. V was cut by 1 base and J by 6 bases, with 14 bases left in between.

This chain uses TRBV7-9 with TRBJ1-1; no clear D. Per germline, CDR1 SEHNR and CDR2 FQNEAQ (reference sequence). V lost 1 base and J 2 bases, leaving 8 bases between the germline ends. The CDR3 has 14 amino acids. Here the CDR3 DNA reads TGTGCCAGCAGCTTAGGCTACAGAAACACTGAAGCTTTCTTT. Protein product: CASSLGYRNTEAFF.

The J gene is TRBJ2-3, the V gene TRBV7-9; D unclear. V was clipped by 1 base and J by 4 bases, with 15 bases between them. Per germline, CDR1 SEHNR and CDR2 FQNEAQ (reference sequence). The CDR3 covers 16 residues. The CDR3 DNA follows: TGTGCCAGCAGCTTAGGGAATGTAAGAACCTCAGATACGCAGTATTTT. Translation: CASSLGNVRTSDTQYF.

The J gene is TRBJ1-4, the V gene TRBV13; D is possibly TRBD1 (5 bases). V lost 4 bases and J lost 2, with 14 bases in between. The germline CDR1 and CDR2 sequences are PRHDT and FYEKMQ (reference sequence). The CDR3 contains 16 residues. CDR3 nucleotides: TGTGCCAGCAGCTCCTCAGGGATAAGGACTAATGAAAAACTGTTTTTT. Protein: CASSSSGIRTNEKLFF.

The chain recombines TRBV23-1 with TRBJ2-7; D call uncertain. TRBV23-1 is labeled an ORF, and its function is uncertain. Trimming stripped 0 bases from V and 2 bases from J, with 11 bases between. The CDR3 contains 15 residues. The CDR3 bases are TGCGCCAGCAGTCAATCGATCCCGGTTACCTACGAGCAGTACTTC. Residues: CASSQSIPVTYEQYF.

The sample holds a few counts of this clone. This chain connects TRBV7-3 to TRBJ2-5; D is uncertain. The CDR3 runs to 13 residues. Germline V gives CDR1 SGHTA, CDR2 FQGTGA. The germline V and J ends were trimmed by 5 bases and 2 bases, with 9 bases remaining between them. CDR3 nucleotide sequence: TGTGCCAGCAGCCCTCGGGCGCAAGAGACCCAGTACTTC. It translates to CASSPRAQETQYF.

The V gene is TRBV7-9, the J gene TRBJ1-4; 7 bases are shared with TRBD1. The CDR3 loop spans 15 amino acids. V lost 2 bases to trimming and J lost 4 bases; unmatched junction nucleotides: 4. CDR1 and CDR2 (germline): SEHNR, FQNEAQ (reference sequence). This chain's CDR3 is CASSLMGTVNEKLFF. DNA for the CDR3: TGTGCCAGCAGCTTAATGGGGACAGTTAATGAAAAACTGTTTTTT.

The CDR3 region is CASSWLGTGGSGQYF. In nucleotides, the CDR3 is TGTGCCAGCAGCTGGCTGGGGACAGGGGGCAGCGGGCAGTACTTC. The chain carries TRBV7-2 and TRBJ2-7; 12 nucleotides line up with TRBD1. Germline CDR1 and CDR2: SGHTA and FQGNSA. The CDR3 is made up of 15 amino acids. J lost 9 bases, V lost 4 bases, and 10 bases had no gene match.

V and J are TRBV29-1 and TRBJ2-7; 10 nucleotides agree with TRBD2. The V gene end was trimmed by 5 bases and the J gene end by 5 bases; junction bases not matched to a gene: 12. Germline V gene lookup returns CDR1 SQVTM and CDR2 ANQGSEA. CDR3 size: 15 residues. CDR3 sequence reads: CSVRLAGRGVDEQYF. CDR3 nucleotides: TGCAGCGTTAGACTAGCGGGCAGAGGGGTGGACGAGCAGTACTTC.

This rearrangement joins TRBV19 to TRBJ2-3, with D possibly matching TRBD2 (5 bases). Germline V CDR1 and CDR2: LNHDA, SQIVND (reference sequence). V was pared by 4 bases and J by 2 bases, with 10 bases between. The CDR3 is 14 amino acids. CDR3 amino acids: CASSRGGSTDTQYF. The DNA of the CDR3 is TGTGCCAGTAGTAGAGGCGGGTCCACAGATACGCAGTATTTT.

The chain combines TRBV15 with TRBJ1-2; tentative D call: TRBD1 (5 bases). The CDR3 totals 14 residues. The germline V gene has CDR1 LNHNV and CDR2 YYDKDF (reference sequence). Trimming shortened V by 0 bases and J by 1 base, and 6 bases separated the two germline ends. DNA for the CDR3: TGTGCCACCAGCAGAGAAGGGGTTAACTATGGCTACACCTTC. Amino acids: CATSREGVNYGYTF.

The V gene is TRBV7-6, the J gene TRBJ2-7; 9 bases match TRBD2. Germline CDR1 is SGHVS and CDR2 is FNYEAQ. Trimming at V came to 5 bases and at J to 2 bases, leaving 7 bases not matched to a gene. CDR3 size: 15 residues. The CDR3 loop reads CASSHRREGPYEQYF. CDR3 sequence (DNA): TGTGCCAGCAGCCACAGGCGGGAGGGTCCCTACGAGCAGTACTTC.

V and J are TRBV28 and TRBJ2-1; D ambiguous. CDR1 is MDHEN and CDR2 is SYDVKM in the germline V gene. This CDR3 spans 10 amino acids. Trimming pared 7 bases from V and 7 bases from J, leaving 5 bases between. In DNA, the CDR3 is TGTGCCAGCACAAGGAATGAGCAGTTCTTC. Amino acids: CASTRNEQFF.

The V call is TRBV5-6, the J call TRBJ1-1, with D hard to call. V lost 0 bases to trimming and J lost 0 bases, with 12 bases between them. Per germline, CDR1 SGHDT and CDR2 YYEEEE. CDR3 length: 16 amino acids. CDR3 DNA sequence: TGTGCCAGCAGCTTGGCGTGGGAGGGATTGAACACTGAAGCTTTCTTT. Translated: CASSLAWEGLNTEAFF.

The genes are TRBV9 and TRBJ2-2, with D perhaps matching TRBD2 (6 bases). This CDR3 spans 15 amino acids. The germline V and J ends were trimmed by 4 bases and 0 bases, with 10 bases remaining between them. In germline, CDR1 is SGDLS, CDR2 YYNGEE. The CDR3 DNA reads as TGTGCCAGCAGCCCGCTAGCGACGAACACCGGGGAGCTGTTTTTT. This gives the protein CASSPLATNTGELFF.

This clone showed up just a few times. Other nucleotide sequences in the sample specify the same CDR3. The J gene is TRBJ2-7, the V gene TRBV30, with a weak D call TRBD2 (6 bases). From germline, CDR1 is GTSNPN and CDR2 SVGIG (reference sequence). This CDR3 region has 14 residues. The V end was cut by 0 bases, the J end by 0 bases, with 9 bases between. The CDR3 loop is CAWSVGGTSYEQYF. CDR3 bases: TGTGCCTGGAGTGTAGGCGGGACCTCCTACGAGCAGTACTTC.

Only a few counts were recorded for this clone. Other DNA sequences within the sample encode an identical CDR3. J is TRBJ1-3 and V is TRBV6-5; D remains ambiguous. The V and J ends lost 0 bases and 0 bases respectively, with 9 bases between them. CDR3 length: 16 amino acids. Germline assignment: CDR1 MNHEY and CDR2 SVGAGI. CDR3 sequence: CASSYSRMGSGNTIYF. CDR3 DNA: TGTGCCAGCAGTTACTCCCGGATGGGCTCTGGAAACACCATATATTTT.

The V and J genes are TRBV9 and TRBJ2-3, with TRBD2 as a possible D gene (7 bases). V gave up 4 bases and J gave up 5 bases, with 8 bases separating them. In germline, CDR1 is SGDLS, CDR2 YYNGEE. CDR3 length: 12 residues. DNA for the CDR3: TGTGCCAGCAGCAGGGGGGGAGATACGCAGTATTTT. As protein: CASSRGGDTQYF.

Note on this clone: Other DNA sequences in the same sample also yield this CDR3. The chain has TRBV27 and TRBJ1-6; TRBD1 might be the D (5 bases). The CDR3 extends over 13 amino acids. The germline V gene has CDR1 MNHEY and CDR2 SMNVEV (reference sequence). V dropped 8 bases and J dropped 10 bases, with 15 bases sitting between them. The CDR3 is CASRRDRWSPLHF. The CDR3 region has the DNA TGTGCCAGCCGCAGGGATAGGTGGTCACCCCTCCACTTT.

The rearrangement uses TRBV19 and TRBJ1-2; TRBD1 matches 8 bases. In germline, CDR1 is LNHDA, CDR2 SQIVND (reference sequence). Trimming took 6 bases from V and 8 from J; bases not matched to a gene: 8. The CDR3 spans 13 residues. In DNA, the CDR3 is TGTGCCAGTAGGAGGCAGGGGGCGAAAGGCTACACCTTC. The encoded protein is CASRRQGAKGYTF.

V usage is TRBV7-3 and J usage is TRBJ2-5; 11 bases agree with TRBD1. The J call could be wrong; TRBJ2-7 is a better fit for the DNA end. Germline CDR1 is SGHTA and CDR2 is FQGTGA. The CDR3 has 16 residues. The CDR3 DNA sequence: TGTGCCAGCAGCTTAATGGGAAGGACAGGGGGCAACGAGCAGTACTTC. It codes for CASSLMGRTGGNEQYF.

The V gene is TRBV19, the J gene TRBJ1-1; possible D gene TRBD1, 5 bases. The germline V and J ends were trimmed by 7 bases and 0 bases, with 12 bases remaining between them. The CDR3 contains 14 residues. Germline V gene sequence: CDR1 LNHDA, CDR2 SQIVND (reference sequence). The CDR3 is CASIRGHLNTEAFF. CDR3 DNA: TGTGCCAGTATAAGAGGACACCTGAACACTGAAGCTTTCTTT.

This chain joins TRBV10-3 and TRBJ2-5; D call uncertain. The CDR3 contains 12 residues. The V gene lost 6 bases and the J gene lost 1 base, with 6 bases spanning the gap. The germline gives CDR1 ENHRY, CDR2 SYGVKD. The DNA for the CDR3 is TGTGCCATCAGGGGGTCCCAAGAGACCCAGTACTTC. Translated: CAIRGSQETQYF.

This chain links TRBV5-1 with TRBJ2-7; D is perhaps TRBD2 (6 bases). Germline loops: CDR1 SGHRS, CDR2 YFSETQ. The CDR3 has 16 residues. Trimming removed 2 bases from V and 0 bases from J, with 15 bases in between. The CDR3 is CASSFSPSSGSYEQYF. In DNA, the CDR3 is TGCGCCAGCAGCTTCTCCCCTAGTAGCGGCTCCTACGAGCAGTACTTC.

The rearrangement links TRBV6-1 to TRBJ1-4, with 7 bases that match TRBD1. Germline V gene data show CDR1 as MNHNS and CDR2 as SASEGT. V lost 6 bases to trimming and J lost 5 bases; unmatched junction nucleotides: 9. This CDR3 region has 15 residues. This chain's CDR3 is CASRVLGQTNEKLFF. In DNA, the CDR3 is TGTGCCAGCAGAGTGCTGGGACAGACAAATGAAAAACTGTTTTTT.